The source of this T cell receptor beta chain is a study of cytomegalovirus exposure and HLA in healthy donors. Trimming took 0 bases from V and 4 from J, leaving 13 bases between them. The CDR3 covers 15 residues. The germline gives CDR1 SGHNT, CDR2 YYREEE (reference sequence). Libraries were prepared by immunoSEQ multiplex PCR; TCRdb keeps only in-frame clonotypes and omits some of them. The sample carries fewer than 120,000 clones, roughly 90% recorded once. The donors were in the approximately 120-subject validation cohort, distinct from the 666-subject first cohort. This chain joins TRBV5-4 and TRBJ2-5; unclear D gene. Source material: PBMCs. This clonotype was obtained from a woman between 25 and 40 years old in good health and CMV-seropositive. The DNA of the CDR3 is TGTGCCAGCAGCTTGGAATTAGGAGTAGCAGAGACCCAGTACTTC. Protein sequence: CASSLELGVAETQYF.